The entry below gives a single TCR beta chain sequence along with its context. Its target is not known. The sample is drawn from a study of OX40 agonist ivuxolimab in advanced cancers. Study-wide context: The group had a mean age of about 65 years, ranged from roughly 20 to 79, and was 80% to 85% male. Overall study findings and caveats: Also showing low normalized T-cell clonal expansion were some of the nonresponders.

Sequencing was performed with immunoSEQ multiplex PCR; in TCRdb, only in-frame clones are kept and a portion is missing. The sample lists 90,000 to 120,000 clones; around 93% were seen once. V was cut by 2 bases and J by 4 bases, with 14 bases left in between. The CDR3 covers 15 residues. CDR1 and CDR2 (germline): SGHDN, FVKESK. The V call is TRBV14, the J call TRBJ1-1; perhaps TRBD1 as D (5 bases). The material sequenced was CD4+ or CD8+ T cells sorted from blood, taken in a trial of the OX40 agonist ivuxolimab. This TCR was recovered from an adult with an advanced solid tumor such as melanoma, head and neck, liver or kidney cancer. CDR3 sequence reads: CASSQITGHLTEAFF. The DNA of the CDR3 is TGTGCCAGCAGCCAAATAACGGGGCACCTCACTGAAGCTTTCTTT.